What follows are 20 T cell receptor beta chains derived from one specimen sequenced in a study of beta chain features in type 1 diabetes. The investigators reverse transcribed all of the isolated RNA, so they sequenced expressed TCRB transcripts. Produced via immunoSEQ multiplex PCR; TCRdb's table is partial and in-frame only. The sample contains hundreds of thousands of clones, around 15% of which appear only once. The sequenced sample was central memory CD4+ T cells from blood. These receptors all stem from a young man in good health.

The chain uses TRBV7-2 and TRBJ2-1, with a possible D match to TRBD2 (6 bases). Germline CDR1 and CDR2: SGHTA and FQGNSA. V was shortened by 6 bases and J by 6 bases, with 12 bases between the two germline ends. This CDR3 has 13 residues. CDR3 nucleotide sequence: TGTGCCAGCAGTTACCGTAGCGGCAATGAGCAGTTCTTC. This gives the protein CASSYRSGNEQFF.

V gene TRBV11-3 combines with J gene TRBJ2-3; possibly TRBD1 for D (5 bases). V lost 1 base and J lost 6, with 5 bases in between. This CDR3 comprises 12 residues. Germline assignment: CDR1 SGHNT and CDR2 YENEEA. The CDR3 bases are TGTGCCAGCAGCTTAGGACAGGATACGCAGTATTTT. Translated, it gives CASSLGQDTQYF.

This clone was found a few times. The rearrangement joins TRBV9 to TRBJ1-2, with a tentative D call TRBD1 (5 bases). The length of the CDR3 is 13 residues. CDR1 is SGDLS, CDR2 YYNGEE, per germline. Deletions cut 3 bases from V and 6 bases from J, with 12 bases between. The CDR3 region is CASSGPGLDGYTF. The CDR3 nucleotides are TGTGCCAGCAGCGGCCCAGGGCTGGATGGCTACACCTTC. Combining the CDR3 with reference TRBV9 and TRBJ1-2 gives the whole variable domain DSGVTQTPKHLITATGQRVTLRCSPRSGDLSVYWYQQSLDQGLQFLIQYYNGEERAKGNILERFSAQQFPDLHSELNLSSLELGDSALYFCASSGPGLDGYTFGSGTRLTVV.

This clone was seen more than once but under ten times. With a much larger clone just one base away, this may be a read error. The chain uses TRBV7-9 and TRBJ2-3; 8 nucleotides agree with TRBD2. The CDR3 has 14 amino acids. V lost 5 bases, J lost 0 bases, and 1 base stayed unmatched. The germline V gene has CDR1 SEHNR and CDR2 FQNEAQ (reference sequence). Here the CDR3 DNA reads TGTGCCAGCAGCCCGGGGGGGAGCACAGATACGCAGTATTTT. Protein: CASSPGGSTDTQYF.

This clone was counted a few times. The V and J genes are TRBV27 and TRBJ2-3; TRBD2 agrees at 8 bases. V lost 2 bases to trimming and J lost 4 bases; unmatched junction nucleotides: 8. This CDR3 has 16 residues. The V gene's germline CDR1 is MNHEY and CDR2 SMNVEV (reference sequence). For the CDR3, the DNA is TGTGCCAGCAGTTTAACAGCGGGAGTTTTTGCAGATACGCAGTATTTT. Protein: CASSLTAGVFADTQYF.

The rearrangement uses TRBV4-1 and TRBJ2-5; 8 positions match TRBD2. The CDR3 consists of 17 residues. J gave up 5 bases and V 1 base, and 12 bases lay outside the gene matches. In germline, CDR1 is MGHRA, CDR2 YSYEKL. This chain's CDR3 is CASSQVGGRRFGETQYF. The CDR3 DNA sequence: TGCGCCAGCAGCCAAGTAGGCGGGAGGAGGTTTGGGGAGACCCAGTACTTC.

This chain links TRBV4-2 with TRBJ1-5; 8 nucleotides agree with TRBD1. The CDR3 has 15 residues. With V trimmed by 1 base and J by 3 bases, 2 bases remained unmatched. Germline CDR1 and CDR2: LGHNA and YNFKEQ. The DNA of the CDR3 is TGTGCCAGCAGCCAAGGACAGGGGAACAATCAGCCCCAGCATTTT. It specifies CASSQGQGNNQPQHF.

The V gene is TRBV5-4, the J gene TRBJ1-4; D remains ambiguous. This CDR3 contains 12 residues. The germline gives CDR1 SGHNT, CDR2 YYREEE (reference sequence). Deletions cut 0 bases from V and 5 bases from J, with 2 bases between. The CDR3 region has the DNA TGTGCCAGCAGCTTGGGGAATGAAAAACTGTTTTTT. The encoded protein is CASSLGNEKLFF.

The chain carries TRBV4-3 and TRBJ2-2, with D perhaps matching TRBD2 (5 bases). Germline V gene data show CDR1 as LGHNA and CDR2 as YSLEER. The CDR3 is 16 amino acids. V lost 1 base and J lost 0, with 9 bases in between. CDR3 sequence reads: CASSQVRAPNTGELFF. The CDR3 nucleotides are TGCGCCAGCAGCCAAGTGCGGGCGCCGAACACCGGGGAGCTGTTTTTT.

The chain has TRBV5-5 and TRBJ2-5; TRBD1 is a possible D gene (6 bases). Trimming left V 1 base short and J 2 bases short, with 9 bases between. This CDR3 region has 14 residues. CDR1 SGHKS and CDR2 YYEKEE come from the germline V gene (reference sequence). The CDR3 loop is CASSLQGTQETQYF. CDR3 nucleotide sequence: TGTGCCAGCAGCTTGCAGGGGACACAAGAGACCCAGTACTTC.

There are a few counts of this clone. V gene TRBV2 combines with J gene TRBJ2-2; D is possibly TRBD1 (5 bases). Trimming removed 4 bases from V and 4 bases from J, with 13 bases in between. CDR3 length: 15 amino acids. Germline assignment: CDR1 SNHLY and CDR2 FYNNEI. This chain's CDR3 is CASSVNRISTGELFF. CDR3 coding DNA: TGTGCCAGCAGTGTTAACAGGATAAGCACCGGGGAGCTGTTTTTT. Supplemented by reference TRBV2 and TRBJ2-2, the full variable domain reads EPEVTQTPSHQVTQMGQEVILRCVPISNHLYFYWYRQILGQKVEFLVSFYNNEISEKSEIFDDQFSVERPDGSNFTLKIRSTKLEDSAMYFCASSVNRISTGELFFGEGSRLTVL.

A few counts support this clone. J is TRBJ2-3 and V is TRBV5-1, with D possibly called TRBD1 or TRBD2 (5 bases each). The CDR3 sequence is 15 residues long. Germline CDR1 SGHRS, CDR2 YFSETQ. V gave up 6 bases and J gave up 2 bases, with 16 bases separating them. CDR3 DNA: TGCGCCAGCACCCCGGACCCGGGGACCACAGATACGCAGTATTTT. The encoded protein is CASTPDPGTTDTQYF.

This clone was seen more than once but under ten times. The chain employs TRBV4-1 and TRBJ1-2, with TRBD1 identical over 7 bases. The germline V gene has CDR1 MGHRA and CDR2 YSYEKL. With 4 bases clipped from V and 4 bases from J, the junction kept 9 bases outside the gene matches. CDR3 size: 15 residues. CDR3 loop: CASSPGQAAGYGYTF. CDR3 sequence (DNA): TGCGCCAGCAGCCCAGGACAGGCGGCGGGCTATGGCTACACCTTC.

This clone was observed a handful of times. CDR3 sequence reads: CASTRDYSGTEAFF. The CDR3 coding sequence is TGTGCCAGCACCCGAGATTATTCGGGGACTGAAGCTTTCTTT. The V and J genes are TRBV2 and TRBJ1-1; D not certain. The germline V gene has CDR1 SNHLY and CDR2 FYNNEI. The V end lost 7 bases, the J end lost 5 bases, and 17 bases lay between the germline ends. The CDR3 sequence is 14 residues long.

V and J are TRBV9 and TRBJ2-1; TRBD2 is a possible D gene (5 bases). Germline CDR1 is SGDLS and CDR2 is YYNGEE. The CDR3 is made up of 16 amino acids. Trimming cost V 1 base and J 1 base, with 12 bases left between them. CDR3 amino acids: CASSVNVLGSYNEQFF. CDR3 DNA: TGTGCCAGCAGCGTAAACGTACTAGGATCCTACAATGAGCAGTTCTTC.

The chain couples TRBV15 to TRBJ2-1; D tentatively reads TRBD1 or TRBD2 (5 bases each). V was shortened by 3 bases and J by 6 bases, with 21 bases between the two germline ends. Per germline, CDR1 LNHNV and CDR2 YYDKDF (reference sequence). There are 17 residues in the CDR3. CDR3 protein: CATSRVQLGTNPNEQFF. DNA for the CDR3: TGTGCCACCAGCAGGGTCCAACTAGGGACGAACCCCAATGAGCAGTTCTTC.

This clone was picked up a small number of times. The rearrangement links TRBV7-2 to TRBJ2-4; 9 bases agree with TRBD2. The V and J ends lost 6 bases and 1 base, in that order; junction bases with no gene match: 13. Per the germline V gene, CDR1 is SGHTA and CDR2 is FQGNSA. There are 18 residues in the CDR3. Here the CDR3 DNA reads TGTGCCAGCAGTCTACTGGCGGGGGGGGCTTCGGCCAAAAACATTCAGTACTTC. Its protein is CASSLLAGGASAKNIQYF.

In its sample, this clone was seen a few times. The chain has TRBV7-2 and TRBJ2-2; D ambiguous. Trimming removed 0 bases at V and 1 base at J, with 6 bases between. Germline lookup yields CDR1 SGHTA and CDR2 FQGNSA. The length of the CDR3 is 15 residues. The CDR3 region is CASSLAARNTGELFF. The CDR3 region has the DNA TGTGCCAGCAGCTTAGCAGCCCGGAACACCGGGGAGCTGTTTTTT.

This clone was picked up many times. One junction end disagrees with the germline gene, perhaps due to a read error. The chain joins TRBV6-1 to TRBJ2-4; the D gene is possibly TRBD1 (5 bases). Germline V gene lookup returns CDR1 MNHNS and CDR2 SASEGT. There are 19 residues in the CDR3. CDR3 sequence: CASSQARRGPESAKNIQYF. The CDR3 nucleotides are TGTGCCAGCAGTCAAGCGAGAAGGGGCCCGGAATCGGCCAAAAACATTCAGTACTTC.

The V and J genes are TRBV9 and TRBJ2-5, with 8 positions matching TRBD1. The CDR3 is 17 residues long. Per germline, CDR1 SGDLS and CDR2 YYNGEE. V lost 4 bases to trimming and J lost 2 bases; unmatched junction nucleotides: 13. This CDR3 is CASSPPPGTGAQETQYF. The CDR3 DNA follows: TGTGCCAGCAGCCCACCCCCGGGGACAGGAGCACAAGAGACCCAGTACTTC.